These T cell receptor beta chains were read from a single sample in a study of blood T cell repertoires in COVID-19. Only in-frame clones appear in the TCRdb table, and some are missing; sequencing was by immunoSEQ multiplex PCR. The sample lists about 73,000 clones; over 80% were seen once. The specimen sequenced was peripheral blood. The origin of the receptors is an elderly man with active or convalescent COVID-19. The CDR3 runs from the conserved cysteine through the conserved F or W. D genes are given only for firm matches. A clone size is listed for some rows: how often the clone was seen (once, few, many), or a class if it is expanded.

clone_size | j_call | v_call | d_call | cdr3_nt | cdr3_aa
once | TRBJ1-2 | TRBV29-1 | TRBD1 | TGCAGCGCTCCCATCCCAGGGGGCGGCTATGGCTACACCTTC | CSAPIPGGGYGYTF
- | TRBJ1-1 | TRBV6-5 | TRBD1 | TGTGCCAGCAGTTACTTAGGGGGCCGTACTGAAGCTTTCTTT | CASSYLGGRTEAFF
- | TRBJ2-2 | TRBV21-1 | - | TGTGCCAGCAGCAAGGAGGGAGAGGATGGGGTCACCGGGGAGCTGTTTTTT | CASSKEGEDGVTGELFF
- | TRBJ1-6 | TRBV5-1 | TRBD1 | TGCGCCAGCAGCTTAAACAGGGGCTCACCCCTCCACTTT | CASSLNRGSPLHF
- | TRBJ2-3 | TRBV6-2/TRBV6-3 | - | TGTGCCAGCAGTTTTACGACAGGAGGTAGCACAGATACGCAGTATTTT | CASSFTTGGSTDTQYF
- | TRBJ2-1 | TRBV5-5 | TRBD2 | TGTGCCAGCAGCCCCCGGACTAGCGGGAGGGGCTACAATGAGCAGTTCTTC | CASSPRTSGRGYNEQFF
- | TRBJ2-7 | TRBV18 | - | TGTGCCAGCTCCTCAGACAGGTTCTATGGACAGTACTTC | CASSSDRFYGQYF
- | TRBJ2-1 | TRBV19 | TRBD2 | TGTGCCAGTAGGCCGCTGGGAGGGTCCTACAATGAGCAGTTCTTC | CASRPLGGSYNEQFF
few | TRBJ2-1 | TRBV6-4 | TRBD2 | TGTGCCAGCAGTGTTTCTAGCGGGAGGGCCGGTGAGCAGTTCTTC | CASSVSSGRAGEQFF
- | TRBJ2-7 | TRBV4-2 | - | TGTGCCAGCAGGGGCACCAGCACCTACGAGCAGTACTTC | CASRGTSTYEQYF
- | TRBJ1-1 | TRBV5-4 | - | TGTGCCAGCAGCTCGGGGTTCACTGAAGCTTTCTTT | CASSSGFTEAFF
- | TRBJ2-5 | TRBV27 | - | TGTGCCAGCAGTAAACAGGGAACCGAGACCCAGTACTTC | CASSKQGTETQYF
- | TRBJ1-1 | TRBV5-1 | - | TGCGCCAGCAGCTTGGTCGGGCAGGGGCGCGGGTCGAACACTGAAGCTTTCTTT | CASSLVGQGRGSNTEAFF
- | TRBJ1-4 | TRBV5-5 | TRBD1 | TGTGCCAGCAGCTTAGGAGCAGGGGGCCCAGCAACTAATGAAAAACTGTTTTTT | CASSLGAGGPATNEKLFF
- | TRBJ1-4 | TRBV19 | TRBD1 | TGTGCCAGTAGTCCGGGACAGGGGGCGACTAATGAAAAACTGTTTTTT | CASSPGQGATNEKLFF
- | TRBJ1-2 | TRBV3-1/TRBV3-2 | - | TGTGCCAGCGGAGGGACTATTAACTATGGCTACACCTTC | CASGGTINYGYTF
- | TRBJ1-1 | TRBV19 | TRBD1 | TGTGCCAGTAGTACCACGGACAGGGTCACTGAAGCTTTCTTT | CASSTTDRVTEAFF
few | TRBJ2-7 | TRBV5-8 | - | TGTGCCAGCAGCTCCAGGGTGGTGCAGTACTTC | CASSSRVVQYF
- | TRBJ1-6 | TRBV18 | TRBD1 | TGTGCCAGCTCGCCTCAGGGGGTCGAAAATTCACCCCTCCACTTT | CASSPQGVENSPLHF
- | TRBJ2-5 | TRBV5-1 | - | TGCGCCAGCAGCTTCCAGGGAGCGGGAGAGACCCAGTACTTC | CASSFQGAGETQYF
- | TRBJ1-1 | TRBV19 | TRBD1 | TGTGCCAGTAGTAAACAGGGGGCTCGGGTGGCTTCTGAAGCTTTCTTT | CASSKQGARVASEAFF
- | TRBJ1-5 | TRBV28 | TRBD1 | TGTGCCAGCAGTTTCCTACAGGGGGCCCAGCCCCAGCATTTT | CASSFLQGAQPQHF
- | TRBJ2-2 | TRBV25-1 | - | TGTGCCAGCAGCCCCCGGATGGGGCGCCGGACCGGGGAGCTGTTTTTT | CASSPRMGRRTGELFF
- | TRBJ2-3 | TRBV15 | - | TGTGCCACCAGCAGAGATAAGACAACCACAGATACGCAGTATTTT | CATSRDKTTTDTQYF
- | TRBJ1-3 | TRBV4-1 | - | TGCGCCAGCAGCCAAGAGCAGGGTTACGGAAACACCATATATTTT | CASSQEQGYGNTIYF
few | TRBJ1-2 | TRBV6-4 | - | TGTGCCAGCACCCCCGAACAGGGCTACCCTAACTATGGCTACACCTTC | CASTPEQGYPNYGYTF
- | TRBJ2-7 | TRBV7-9 | - | TGTGCCAGCAGGAGTAGCGGCTACGAGCAGTACTTC | CASRSSGYEQYF
- | TRBJ2-5 | TRBV12-3/TRBV12-4 | - | TGTGCCAGCAGCCCTTCGGGGGAGACCCAGTACTTC | CASSPSGETQYF
- | TRBJ1-2 | TRBV7-2 | - | TGTGCCAGCAGCTTAGACGGGCAGGGTGGTAGTTATGGCTACACCTTC | CASSLDGQGGSYGYTF
few | TRBJ2-1 | TRBV30 | TRBD2 | TGTGCCTGGAGCATAACTAGCGGAAACAATGAGCAGTTCTTC | CAWSITSGNNEQFF
- | TRBJ2-7 | TRBV7-8 | TRBD2 | TGTGCCAGCAGCTTAGGACTAGCAGGGGAGCAGTACTTC | CASSLGLAGEQYF
- | TRBJ2-2 | TRBV9 | TRBD2 | TGTGCCAGCAGCGTAAGAGCGGGAAGGAACACCGGGGAGCTGTTTTTT | CASSVRAGRNTGELFF
- | TRBJ2-5 | TRBV3-1/TRBV3-2 | - | TGTGCCAGCAGCCAACTCAACTCCGGAGCGACCCAGTACTTC | CASSQLNSGATQYF
- | TRBJ2-2 | TRBV4-2 | - | TGTGCCAGCAGCCAAGTTGGACTCACTAACACCGGGGAGCTGTTTTTT | CASSQVGLTNTGELFF